The 28 T cell receptor beta chains below come from one sample, sequenced in a study of cytomegalovirus exposure and HLA in healthy donors listed by TCRdb under 2017. Receptors were amplified or captured by the immunoSEQ multiplex PCR assay. A mixture of 60 forward primers for TCR Vbeta segments and 13 reverse primers for TCR Jbeta segments was used in the multiplex PCR. TCRdb provides this immuneACCESS table in a form limited to in-frame rearrangements. Some clones are lacking; in checked studies, under half of them reflect an unresolved V gene, and why the rest are absent is not known. For this sample the table gives approximately 190,000 clones, of which around 86% were detected only once. The ten top clones hold under 0.9% of the sample. Sequences were obtained from PBMCs. These receptors came from a woman aged 18-29 years in good health and CMV-seronegative.

The gene calls are TRBV27 and TRBJ2-5; possibly TRBD1 for D (5 bases). Germline CDR1 reads MNHEY; CDR2 reads SMNVEV (reference sequence). Deletions cut 2 bases from V and 3 bases from J, with 13 bases between. This CDR3 is built from 15 residues. Written as DNA, the CDR3 is TGTGCCAGCAGTTTAGGGGCTAGGAAAAAAGAGACCCAGTACTTC. As protein: CASSLGARKKETQYF.

This clone was found a few times. This chain uses TRBV6-1 with TRBJ2-2; D remains ambiguous. The CDR3 length is 16 residues. Germline V lookup: CDR1 MNHNS, CDR2 SASEGT. V was shortened by 2 bases and J by 3 bases, with 13 bases between the two germline ends. The CDR3 loop is CASSEWSRSDTGELFF. In DNA, the CDR3 is TGTGCCAGCAGTGAATGGAGTAGATCCGACACCGGGGAGCTGTTTTTT.

The chain carries TRBV5-1 and TRBJ1-1; maybe TRBD1 (6 bases). The CDR3 has 14 residues. Trimming shortened V by 2 bases and J by 1 base, and 9 bases separated the two germline ends. Germline CDR1 and CDR2: SGHRS and YFSETQ. The CDR3 loop is CASSFGQTNTEAFF. CDR3 DNA: TGCGCCAGCAGCTTCGGACAGACGAACACTGAAGCTTTCTTT.

This clone was picked up a small number of times. The rearrangement joins TRBV5-1 to TRBJ2-2; D may be TRBD1 (6 bases). The germline gives CDR1 SGHRS, CDR2 YFSETQ. The CDR3 runs 14 residues. Trimming pared 4 bases from V and 5 bases from J, leaving 12 bases between. The CDR3 sequence is CASSHLTGTGELFF. The CDR3 DNA is TGCGCCAGCAGCCATCTTACAGGGACCGGGGAGCTGTTTTTT.

Only one count was recorded for this clone. This sequence joins TRBV5-4 and TRBJ2-1, with 8 bases identical to TRBD2. J was trimmed by 3 bases and V by 5 bases; bases with no gene match: 7. CDR3 length equals 15 residues. Germline V gives CDR1 SGHNT, CDR2 YYREEE (reference sequence). CDR3 in amino acids: CASSSQRGSYNEQFF. The CDR3 DNA reads as TGTGCCAGCAGTAGTCAGCGGGGGAGCTACAATGAGCAGTTCTTC.

This chain joins TRBV20-1 and TRBJ1-2; tentatively, D is TRBD1 (6 bases). The germline gives CDR1 DFQATT, CDR2 SNEGSKA (reference sequence). With 3 bases removed from V and 8 bases from J, the gap between germline ends came to 10 bases. The length of the CDR3 is 11 residues. The CDR3 nucleotides read TGCAGTGCTAGTAGGGACATCGGCTACACCTTC. Its translation is CSASRDIGYTF.

This chain connects TRBV20-1 to TRBJ1-1, with D hard to call. Germline V gene data show CDR1 as DFQATT and CDR2 as SNEGSKA (reference sequence). With 5 bases removed from V and 3 bases from J, the gap between germline ends came to 7 bases. The CDR3 is 11 amino acids. This chain's CDR3 is CSALRDTEAFF. CDR3 bases: TGCAGTGCTTTACGGGACACTGAAGCTTTCTTT.

V is TRBV4-1 and J is TRBJ2-3, with TRBD2 matching 9 bases. Germline V gene sequence: CDR1 MGHRA, CDR2 YSYEKL. The CDR3 spans 16 residues. Trimming at V came to 3 bases and at J to 4 bases, leaving 8 bases not matched to a gene. CDR3 nucleotide sequence: TGCGCCAGCAGCCACGCCGGGACTAGCAATGCAGATACGCAGTATTTT. Translation gives CASSHAGTSNADTQYF.

The chain has TRBV5-4 and TRBJ2-3; unclear D gene. Germline CDR1 reads SGHNT; CDR2 reads YYREEE (reference sequence). V was pared by 5 bases and J by 4 bases, with 14 bases between. The CDR3 spans 14 residues. The CDR3 region is CASRFLGGPDTQYF. The DNA for the CDR3 is TGTGCCAGCAGATTTTTAGGTGGGCCAGATACGCAGTATTTT.

The chain couples TRBV6-1 to TRBJ1-4; no clear D gene. In germline, CDR1 is MNHNS, CDR2 SASEGT. This CDR3 is 12 amino acids long. V was cut by 3 bases and J by 10 bases, with 9 bases left in between. The CDR3 DNA sequence: TGTGCCAGCAGTGACGTGACGGGAAAACTGTTTTTT. It specifies CASSDVTGKLFF.

Regarding this clone: The sample holds other DNA sequences that translate to the same CDR3. The chain links TRBV6-5 to TRBJ1-1, with a tentative D call TRBD1 (5 bases). Trimming pared 0 bases from V and 4 bases from J, leaving 9 bases between. CDR1 is MNHEY and CDR2 is SVGAGI in the germline V gene. This CDR3 is built from 14 residues. The CDR3 loop reads CASSYSGGGTEAFF. CDR3 DNA sequence: TGTGCCAGCAGTTACTCGGGGGGGGGCACTGAAGCTTTCTTT.

The chain has TRBV18 and TRBJ1-4; 7 nucleotides align to TRBD1. The CDR3 is 15 amino acids. The germline V gene encodes CDR1 KGHSH and CDR2 LQKENI. J gave up 6 bases and V 3 bases, and 7 bases lay outside the gene matches. The CDR3 region is CASSPRQGPDEKLFF. The CDR3 DNA is TGTGCCAGCTCACCCAGACAGGGCCCGGATGAAAAACTGTTTTTT.

The rearrangement joins TRBV7-7 to TRBJ2-2, with 8 bases aligning to TRBD1. Losses at the gene ends were 4 bases for V and 8 bases for J; bases not matched to a gene: 3. Per the germline V gene, CDR1 is SSHAT and CDR2 is FNYEAQ (reference sequence). CDR3 length: 13 residues. CDR3 bases: TGTGCCAGCAGCTCCGACAGGGGAGGGGAGCTGTTTTTT. Translated, it gives CASSSDRGGELFF.

The CDR3, as DNA: TGTGCCAGCAGTTGGGGACCGAGACAGGGGGCAGATAACTATGGCTACACCTTC. Amino acids: CASSWGPRQGADNYGYTF. This chain links TRBV27 with TRBJ1-2, with TRBD1 matching over 10 bases. CDR3 length equals 18 residues. Losses at the gene ends were 4 bases for V and 1 base for J; bases not matched to a gene: 12. From germline, CDR1 is MNHEY and CDR2 SMNVEV (reference sequence).

CDR3 loop: CASSSAWLAGAWVPDTQYF. CDR3 coding DNA: TGTGCCAGCAGCTCCGCATGGCTAGCGGGGGCTTGGGTCCCAGATACGCAGTATTTT. The chain combines TRBV11-2 with TRBJ2-3; 10 bases agree with TRBD2. J was trimmed by 4 bases and V by 4 bases; bases with no gene match: 17. Per germline, CDR1 SGHAT and CDR2 FQNNGV. The CDR3 has 19 amino acids.

The gene calls are TRBV6-6 and TRBJ2-4, with TRBD1 as a possible D gene (6 bases). The germline V gene encodes CDR1 MNHNY and CDR2 SVGAGI (reference sequence). The CDR3 is 13 residues long. Between the trimmed V and J ends, which lost 2 bases and 9 bases, there was a span of 11 bases. CDR3 sequence: CASSYGVRGIQYF. Here the CDR3 DNA reads TGTGCCAGCAGTTACGGAGTCAGGGGCATTCAGTACTTC.

This rearrangement joins TRBV25-1 to TRBJ2-6; no firm D call. The CDR3 covers 14 residues. Trimming pared 3 bases from V and 2 bases from J, leaving 5 bases between. CDR1 and CDR2 (germline): MGHDK, SYGVNS. CDR3 sequence reads: CASSDVPGANVLTF. The CDR3 nucleotides are TGTGCCAGCAGTGACGTCCCTGGGGCCAACGTCCTGACTTTC.

The genes are TRBV27 and TRBJ2-7; 9 bases are a match to TRBD2. The CDR3 runs 15 residues. V shed 6 bases and J 3 bases; nucleotides not matched to a gene: 9. Germline V gene data show CDR1 as MNHEY and CDR2 as SMNVEV (reference sequence). DNA for the CDR3: TGTGCCAGCAGGGTAGCGGGAGACCCCCTCTACGAGCAGTACTTC. Its protein is CASRVAGDPLYEQYF.

The chain combines TRBV28 with TRBJ2-1; perhaps TRBD2 as D (5 bases). CDR1 and CDR2 (germline): MDHEN, SYDVKM. The CDR3 spans 14 residues. Trimming pared 2 bases from V and 2 bases from J, leaving 7 bases between. The CDR3 reads CASSLQRPYNEQFF. The CDR3 DNA reads as TGTGCCAGCAGTTTACAGCGGCCCTACAATGAGCAGTTCTTC. Together with reference TRBV28 and TRBJ2-1, the CDR3 gives the full variable domain: DVKVTQSSRYLVKRTGEKVFLECVQDMDHENMFWYRQDPGLGLRLIYFSYDVKMKEKGDIPEGYSVSREKKERFSLILESASTNQTSMYLCASSLQRPYNEQFFGPGTRLTVL.

The chain recombines TRBV6-1 with TRBJ2-5; weak D call: TRBD1 (6 bases). Trimming took off 4 bases at V and 8 bases at J, with 14 bases between the two ends. This CDR3 has 13 residues. Per the germline V gene, CDR1 is MNHNS and CDR2 is SASEGT. The CDR3 coding sequence is TGTGCCAGCAGTGTACGACAGGACGGCACCCAGTACTTC. This encodes CASSVRQDGTQYF.

The chain carries TRBV5-6 and TRBJ2-5; tentative D call: TRBD1 (5 bases). From germline, CDR1 is SGHDT and CDR2 YYEEEE. Trimming removed 5 bases at V and 1 base at J, with 9 bases between. The length of the CDR3 is 13 residues. The DNA of the CDR3 is TGTGCCAGCAGACTGACAGTCCAAGAGACCCAGTACTTC. Its protein is CASRLTVQETQYF.

This clone was recorded only once. The chain employs TRBV28 and TRBJ2-3, with 8 nucleotides matching TRBD1. CDR3 length: 14 amino acids. V trimming: 5 bases; J trimming: 2 bases; junction bases outside the gene matches: 3. Germline V gene sequence: CDR1 MDHEN, CDR2 SYDVKM. CDR3 nucleotides: TGTGCCAGCAGTCCGGGACAGGTCACAGATACGCAGTATTTT. This gives the protein CASSPGQVTDTQYF.

The rearrangement uses TRBV10-1 and TRBJ2-7; the D gene is possibly TRBD2 (6 bases). CDR3 length equals 13 residues. The V end was cut by 8 bases, the J end by 6 bases, with 17 bases between. Germline V CDR1 and CDR2: WNHNN, SYGVQD (reference sequence). DNA of the CDR3: TGCGCCAGCTCTATCGGGACTCCCAGCGAGCAGTACTTC. It specifies CASSIGTPSEQYF.

As regards this clone: One junction end disagrees with the germline gene, perhaps due to a read error. The sample contains more than one DNA sequence encoding this CDR3. The J gene is TRBJ2-1, the V gene TRBV5-1; 9 bases agree with TRBD1. This CDR3 has 16 residues. Germline assignment: CDR1 SGHRS and CDR2 YFSETQ. The CDR3 here is CASSLLDRGRYNEQFF. The CDR3 DNA reads as TGCGCCAGCAGCCTCCTGGACAGGGGTCGGTACAACGAGCAGTTCTTC.

The chain combines TRBV19 with TRBJ2-7; no firm D call. Germline assignment: CDR1 LNHDA and CDR2 SQIVND (reference sequence). This CDR3 is 13 amino acids long. The germline V and J ends were trimmed by 3 bases and 3 bases, with 9 bases remaining between them. The CDR3 loop reads CASSMRQNYEQYF. Written as DNA, the CDR3 is TGTGCCAGTAGTATGAGGCAGAACTACGAGCAGTACTTC.

There are a few counts of this clone. The rearrangement uses TRBV6-4 and TRBJ2-1; 9 positions agree with TRBD2. The CDR3 consists of 18 residues. In germline, CDR1 is MRHNA, CDR2 SNTAGT. Losses at the gene ends were 8 bases for V and 0 bases for J; bases not matched to a gene: 14. The CDR3 bases are TGTGCCAGCGCAGTGTTAGGTGGTAGCGGGAGCTCCTACAATGAGCAGTTCTTC. The encoded protein is CASAVLGGSGSSYNEQFF.

A single count supports this clone. This chain links TRBV5-1 with TRBJ1-2; 7 nucleotides line up with TRBD1. This CDR3 has 13 residues. From germline, CDR1 is SGHRS and CDR2 YFSETQ. Trimming cost V 2 bases and J 6 bases; bases outside gene matches: 4. The CDR3 bases are TGCGCCAGCAGCTTAGGGGGCCCAGATGGCTACACCTTC. Translating gives CASSLGGPDGYTF.

The rearrangement uses TRBV28 and TRBJ2-2; possibly TRBD1 for D (6 bases). This CDR3 contains 11 residues. Germline assignment: CDR1 MDHEN and CDR2 SYDVKM. With 9 bases removed from V and 7 bases from J, the gap between germline ends came to 9 bases. Here the CDR3 DNA reads TGTGCCAGTGGACAGATCGGGGAGCTGTTTTTT. As protein: CASGQIGELFF.